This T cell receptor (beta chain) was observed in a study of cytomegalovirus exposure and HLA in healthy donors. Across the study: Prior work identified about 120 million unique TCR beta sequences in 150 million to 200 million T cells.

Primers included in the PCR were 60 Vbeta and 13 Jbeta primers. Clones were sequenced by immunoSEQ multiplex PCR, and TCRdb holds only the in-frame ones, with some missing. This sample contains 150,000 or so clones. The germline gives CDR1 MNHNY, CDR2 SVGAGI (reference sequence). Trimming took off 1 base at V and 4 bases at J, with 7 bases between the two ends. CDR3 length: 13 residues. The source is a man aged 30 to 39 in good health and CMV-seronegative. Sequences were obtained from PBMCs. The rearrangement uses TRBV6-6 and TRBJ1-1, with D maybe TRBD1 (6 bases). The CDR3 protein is CASSYLQGTEAFF. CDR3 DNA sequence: TGTGCCAGCAGTTACTTACAGGGCACTGAAGCTTTCTTT.